A selection of T cell receptor beta chains follows, all from one sample in a study of blood T cell repertoires in COVID-19. Method: immunoSEQ multiplex PCR; TCRdb's copy keeps in-frame clones and lacks some. The sample includes approximately 140,000 clones, more than 70% of them seen just once. Sequencing was done on a sample of peripheral blood. These receptors originate from a human donor in a cohort sampled during active COVID-19. Both conserved end residues are part of each CDR3. A D gene is named only where the DNA matches it firmly. The size entry is marked missing in some rows and otherwise reads once, few, many or a size class.

D | J | V | size | CDR3 | DNA
TRBD2 | TRBJ2-3 | TRBV4-1 | once | CASSQDSALAGGYTDTQYF | TGCGCCAGCAGCCAAGATAGCGCACTAGCGGGGGGCTACACAGATACGCAGTATTTT
TRBD1 | TRBJ2-7 | TRBV7-9 | - | CASSLGRGQDYEQYF | TGTGCCAGCAGCTTAGGGAGAGGACAGGACTACGAGCAGTACTTC
TRBD2 | TRBJ2-4 | TRBV3-1/TRBV3-2 | - | CASRKAGGPKNIQYF | TGTGCCAGCAGAAAAGCGGGGGGGCCCAAAAACATTCAGTACTTC
TRBD1 | TRBJ1-2 | TRBV5-1 | - | CASSSQERQGGDGYTF | TGCGCCAGCAGCTCCCAAGAGAGACAGGGTGGAGATGGCTACACCTTC
- | TRBJ1-1 | TRBV19 | - | CASSIGWNTEAFF | TGTGCCAGTAGTATCGGGTGGAACACTGAAGCTTTCTTT
- | TRBJ2-7 | TRBV6-2/TRBV6-3 | - | CASSYLRVYEQYF | TGTGCCAGCAGTTACCTTCGGGTCTACGAGCAGTACTTC
- | TRBJ2-2 | TRBV12-3/TRBV12-4 | - | CASRLLNTGELFF | TGTGCCAGCAGACTACTGAACACCGGGGAGCTGTTTTTT
TRBD1 | TRBJ1-1 | TRBV2 | - | CASSVGQGNTEAFF | TGTGCCAGCAGCGTTGGACAGGGGAACACTGAAGCTTTCTTT
TRBD2 | TRBJ2-5 | TRBV3-1/TRBV3-2 | - | CASSLYGTSRSQETQYF | TGTGCCAGCAGCCTCTACGGGACTAGCAGGAGCCAAGAGACCCAGTACTTC
- | TRBJ1-2 | TRBV19 | few | CASSNQVNYGYTF | TGTGCCAGTAGTAATCAGGTGAACTATGGCTACACCTTC
- | TRBJ2-3 | TRBV7-2 | - | CASSDSFSPDTQYF | TGTGCCAGCAGCGACAGTTTCTCCCCAGATACGCAGTATTTT
- | TRBJ1-2 | TRBV6-2/TRBV6-3 | few | CASSYFLAGGYGYTF | TGTGCCAGCAGTTACTTTCTGGCAGGAGGATATGGCTACACCTTC